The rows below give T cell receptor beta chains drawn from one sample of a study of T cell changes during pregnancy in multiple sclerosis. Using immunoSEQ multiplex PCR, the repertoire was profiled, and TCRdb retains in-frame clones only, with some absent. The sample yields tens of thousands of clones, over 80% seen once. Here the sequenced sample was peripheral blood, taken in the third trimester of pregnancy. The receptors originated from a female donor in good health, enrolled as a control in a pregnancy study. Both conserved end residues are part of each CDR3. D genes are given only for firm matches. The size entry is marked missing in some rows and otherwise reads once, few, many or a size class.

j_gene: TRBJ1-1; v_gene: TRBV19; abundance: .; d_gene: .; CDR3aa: CASSIRGQNTEAFF; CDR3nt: TGTGCCAGTAGTATTCGAGGACAGAACACTGAAGCTTTCTTT
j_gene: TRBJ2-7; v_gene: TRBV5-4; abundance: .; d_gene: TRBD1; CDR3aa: CASSLQGAYEQYF; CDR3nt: TGTGCCAGCAGCTTACAGGGGGCTTACGAGCAGTACTTC
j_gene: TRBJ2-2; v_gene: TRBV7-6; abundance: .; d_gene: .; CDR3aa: CASSQGQNTGELFF; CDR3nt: TGTGCCAGCAGCCAGGGACAGAACACCGGGGAGCTGTTTTTT
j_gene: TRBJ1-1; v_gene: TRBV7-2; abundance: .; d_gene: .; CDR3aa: CASSLLRSFPMNTEAFF; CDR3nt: TGTGCCAGCAGCTTATTAAGGAGCTTCCCCATGAACACTGAAGCTTTCTTT
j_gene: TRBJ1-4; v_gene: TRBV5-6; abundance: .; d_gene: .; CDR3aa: CASSLGMQGRDEKLFF; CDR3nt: TGTGCCAGCAGCTTGGGGATGCAGGGGCGCGATGAAAAACTGTTTTTT
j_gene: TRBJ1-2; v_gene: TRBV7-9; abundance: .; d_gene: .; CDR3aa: CASSLAGTHQITYGYTF; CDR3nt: TGTGCCAGCAGCTTAGCCGGGACACACCAGATCACCTATGGCTACACCTTC
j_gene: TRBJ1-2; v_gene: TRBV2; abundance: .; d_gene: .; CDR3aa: CASSDRGDTNYGYTF; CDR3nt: TGTGCCAGCAGTGACCGGGGGGACACAAACTATGGCTACACCTTC
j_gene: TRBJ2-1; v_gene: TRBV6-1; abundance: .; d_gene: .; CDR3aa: CASHPESYNEQFF; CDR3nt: TGTGCCTCCCATCCAGAATCCTACAATGAGCAGTTCTTC
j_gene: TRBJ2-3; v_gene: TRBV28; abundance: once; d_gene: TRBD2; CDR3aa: CASSPTLLAGVDTDTQYF; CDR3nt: TGTGCCAGCAGTCCTACCCTTCTAGCGGGAGTGGACACAGATACGCAGTATTTT
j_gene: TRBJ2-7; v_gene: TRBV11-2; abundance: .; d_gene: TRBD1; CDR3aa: CASSYQGAAYEQYF; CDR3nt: TGTGCCAGCAGCTATCAGGGGGCGGCTTACGAGCAGTACTTC
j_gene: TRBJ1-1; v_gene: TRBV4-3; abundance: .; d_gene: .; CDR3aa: CASSQTWGGDTEAFF; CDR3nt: TGCGCCAGCAGCCAAACCTGGGGGGGTGATACTGAAGCTTTCTTT
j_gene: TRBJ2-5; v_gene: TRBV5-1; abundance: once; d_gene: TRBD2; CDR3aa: CASSSRGVAGGQETQYF; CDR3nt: TGCGCCAGCAGCTCGCGGGGAGTAGCGGGGGGCCAAGAGACCCAGTACTTC
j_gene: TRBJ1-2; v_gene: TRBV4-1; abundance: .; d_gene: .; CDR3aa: CASSPGGIDYGYTF; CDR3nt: TGCGCCAGCAGCCCCGGGGGGATCGACTATGGCTACACCTTC
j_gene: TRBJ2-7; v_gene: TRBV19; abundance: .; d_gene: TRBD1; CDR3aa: CASSAPGQGFYEQYF; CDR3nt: TGTGCCAGTAGTGCCCCGGGACAGGGGTTCTACGAGCAGTACTTC
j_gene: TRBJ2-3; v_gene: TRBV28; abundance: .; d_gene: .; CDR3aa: CASRLPGTDTQYF; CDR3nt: TGTGCCAGCAGACTACCGGGCACAGATACGCAGTATTTT
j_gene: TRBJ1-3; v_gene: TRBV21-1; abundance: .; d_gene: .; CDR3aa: CASSTAPSGNTIYF; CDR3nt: TGTGCCAGCTCGACAGCCCCCTCTGGAAACACCATATATTTT
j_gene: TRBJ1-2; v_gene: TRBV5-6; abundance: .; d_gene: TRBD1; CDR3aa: CASSRGLGYGYTF; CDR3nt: TGTGCCAGCAGCAGGGGGCTCGGCTATGGCTACACCTTC
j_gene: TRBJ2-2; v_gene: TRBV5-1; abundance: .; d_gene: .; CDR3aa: CASSLDAGNTGELFF; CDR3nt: TGCGCCAGCAGCTTGGACGCGGGGAACACCGGGGAGCTGTTTTTT
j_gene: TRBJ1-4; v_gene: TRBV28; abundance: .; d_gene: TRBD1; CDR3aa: CASMGTGNEKLFF; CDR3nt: TGTGCCAGCATGGGGACAGGAAATGAAAAACTGTTTTTT
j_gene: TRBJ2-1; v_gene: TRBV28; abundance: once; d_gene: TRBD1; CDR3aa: CASSSIDRDEVDEQFF; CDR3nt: TGTGCCAGCAGTTCCATAGACAGGGACGAGGTAGATGAGCAGTTCTTC
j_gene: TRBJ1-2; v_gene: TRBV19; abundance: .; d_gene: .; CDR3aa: CASSTSDSRYYGYTF; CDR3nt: TGTGCCAGTAGTACGTCGGACTCGCGGTACTATGGCTACACCTTC
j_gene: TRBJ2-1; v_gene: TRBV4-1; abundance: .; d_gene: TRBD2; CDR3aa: CASSHLAGGYNEQFF; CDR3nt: TGCGCCAGCAGCCACCTAGCGGGAGGTTACAATGAGCAGTTCTTC
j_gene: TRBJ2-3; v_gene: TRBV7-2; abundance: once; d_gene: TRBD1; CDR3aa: CASSLDRLQYF; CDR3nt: TGTGCCAGCAGCTTGGACAGGCTGCAGTATTTT
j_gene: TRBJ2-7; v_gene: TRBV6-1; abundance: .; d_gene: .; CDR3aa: CASSERGYEQYF; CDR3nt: TGTGCCAGCAGTGAAAGAGGGTACGAGCAGTACTTC
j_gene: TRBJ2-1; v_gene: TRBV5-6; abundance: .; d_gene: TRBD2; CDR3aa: CASSPSGRANYEQFF; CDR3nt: TGTGCCAGCAGCCCTAGCGGGAGGGCCAATTATGAGCAGTTCTTC
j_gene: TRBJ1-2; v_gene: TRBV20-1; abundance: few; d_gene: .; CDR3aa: CSASLDGYTF; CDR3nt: TGCAGTGCTTCACTGGATGGCTACACCTTC
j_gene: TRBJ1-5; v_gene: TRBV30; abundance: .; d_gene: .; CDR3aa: CAWSVEGWQPQHF; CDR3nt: TGTGCCTGGAGTGTGGAGGGATGGCAGCCCCAGCATTTT